This section outlines one T cell receptor (beta chain) sequence together with its context. Its antigen remains unknown. Additional DNA sequences in this sample encode the identical CDR3. V was pared by 2 bases and J by 2 bases, with 7 bases between. This CDR3 spans 14 amino acids. Germline V gives CDR1 SNHLY, CDR2 FYNNEI. This specimen comes from a study of cytomegalovirus exposure and HLA in healthy donors. Overall study results and limits: One variant, a missense change in DCLRE1C, was linked in a later analysis to TCR beta V- and J-gene trimming. In a later analysis, TCR association rates varied by HLA locus: DRB1 most, HLA-C fewest. Per a later analysis, roughly 17,000 TCR beta sequences showed association with HLA alleles at 0.05 false discovery rate.

Despite likely unrecorded immune exposures, the donors were nominally healthy at the time of sampling. PCR was performed using 60 Vbeta and 13 Jbeta primers. Clones were sequenced by immunoSEQ multiplex PCR, and TCRdb holds only the in-frame ones, with some missing. The sample shows under 200,000 clones, around 76% of them seen only once. The chain couples TRBV2 to TRBJ1-3; D is unresolved. Specimen: PBMCs. The clonotype comes from a man in his forties in good health and CMV-seronegative. CDR3 loop: CASSERVAGNTIYF. The CDR3 region has the DNA TGTGCCAGCAGTGAAAGAGTAGCTGGAAACACCATATATTTT.